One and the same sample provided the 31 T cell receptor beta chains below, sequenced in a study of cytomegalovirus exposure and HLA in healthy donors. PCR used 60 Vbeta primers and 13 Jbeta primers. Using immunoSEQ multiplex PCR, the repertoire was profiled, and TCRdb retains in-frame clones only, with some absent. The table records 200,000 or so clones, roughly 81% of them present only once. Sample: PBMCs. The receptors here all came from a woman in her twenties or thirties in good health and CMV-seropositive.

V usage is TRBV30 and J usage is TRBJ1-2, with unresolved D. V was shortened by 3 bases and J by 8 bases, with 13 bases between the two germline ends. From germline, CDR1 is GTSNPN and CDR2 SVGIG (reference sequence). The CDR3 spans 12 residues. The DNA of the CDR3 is TGTGCCTGGAGCCCCCAATATGGCGGCTACACCTTC. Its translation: CAWSPQYGGYTF.

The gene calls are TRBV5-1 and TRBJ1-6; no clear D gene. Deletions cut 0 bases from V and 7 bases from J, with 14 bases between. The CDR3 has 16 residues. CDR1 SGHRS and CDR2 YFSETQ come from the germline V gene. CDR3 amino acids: CASSLGPGSENSPLHF. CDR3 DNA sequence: TGCGCCAGCAGCTTGGGGCCGGGATCTGAAAATTCACCCCTCCACTTT.

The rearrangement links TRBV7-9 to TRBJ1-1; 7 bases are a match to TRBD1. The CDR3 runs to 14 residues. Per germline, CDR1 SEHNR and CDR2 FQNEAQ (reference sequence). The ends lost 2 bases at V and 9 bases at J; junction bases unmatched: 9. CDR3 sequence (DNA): TGTGCCAGCAGCTTACCGACAGCCAGGGGGAAAGCTTTCTTT. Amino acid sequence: CASSLPTARGKAFF.

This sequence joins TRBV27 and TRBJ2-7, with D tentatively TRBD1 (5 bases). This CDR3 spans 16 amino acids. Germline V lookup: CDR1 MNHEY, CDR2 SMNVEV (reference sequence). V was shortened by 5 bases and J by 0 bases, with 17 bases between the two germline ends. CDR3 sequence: CASSPNRLKSSYEQYF. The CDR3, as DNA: TGTGCCAGCAGTCCGAACAGGCTTAAAAGCTCCTACGAGCAGTACTTC.

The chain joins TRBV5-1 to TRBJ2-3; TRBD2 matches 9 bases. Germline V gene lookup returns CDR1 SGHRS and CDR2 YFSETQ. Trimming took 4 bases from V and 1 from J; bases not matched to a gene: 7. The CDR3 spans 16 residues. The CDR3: CASSPRLAGGTDTQYF. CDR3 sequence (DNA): TGCGCCAGCAGCCCTCGATTAGCGGGGGGCACAGATACGCAGTATTTT.

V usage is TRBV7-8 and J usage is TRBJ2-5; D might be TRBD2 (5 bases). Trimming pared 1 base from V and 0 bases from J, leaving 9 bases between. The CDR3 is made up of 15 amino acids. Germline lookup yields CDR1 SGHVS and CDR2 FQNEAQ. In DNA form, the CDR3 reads TGTGCCAGCAGCTTAGGGGTGGGAGACCAAGAGACCCAGTACTTC. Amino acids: CASSLGVGDQETQYF.

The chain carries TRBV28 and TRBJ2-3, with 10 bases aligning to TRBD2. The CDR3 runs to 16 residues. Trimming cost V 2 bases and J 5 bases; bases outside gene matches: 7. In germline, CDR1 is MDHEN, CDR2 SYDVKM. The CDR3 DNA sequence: TGTGCCAGCAGTTTAGGGCTAGCGGGGGTGGAAGATACGCAGTATTTT. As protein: CASSLGLAGVEDTQYF.

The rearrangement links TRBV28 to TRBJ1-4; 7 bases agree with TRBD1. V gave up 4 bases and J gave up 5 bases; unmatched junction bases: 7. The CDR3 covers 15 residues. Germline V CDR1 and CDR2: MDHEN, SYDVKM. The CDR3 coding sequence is TGTGCCAGCAGTTCCCCCGGGACAGTAAATGAAAAACTGTTTTTT. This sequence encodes CASSSPGTVNEKLFF.

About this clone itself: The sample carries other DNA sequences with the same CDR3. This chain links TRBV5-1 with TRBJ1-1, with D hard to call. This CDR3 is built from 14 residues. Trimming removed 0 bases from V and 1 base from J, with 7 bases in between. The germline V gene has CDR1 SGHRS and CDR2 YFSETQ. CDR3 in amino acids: CASSLVGENTEAFF. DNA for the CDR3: TGCGCCAGCAGCTTGGTCGGAGAGAACACTGAAGCTTTCTTT.

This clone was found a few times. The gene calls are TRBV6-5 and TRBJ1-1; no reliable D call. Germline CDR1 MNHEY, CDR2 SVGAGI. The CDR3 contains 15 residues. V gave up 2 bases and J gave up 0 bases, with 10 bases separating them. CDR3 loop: CASSYREGLNTEAFF. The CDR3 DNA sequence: TGTGCCAGCAGTTACCGGGAGGGCTTGAACACTGAAGCTTTCTTT.

The CDR3 here is CASSTREQGFSNQPQHF. CDR3 nucleotides: TGTGCCAGCAGTACCCGGGAACAGGGTTTTAGCAATCAGCCCCAGCATTTT. The chain has TRBV28 and TRBJ1-5, with D tentatively TRBD1 (6 bases). Germline V gives CDR1 MDHEN, CDR2 SYDVKM. The V end lost 5 bases, the J end lost 0 bases, and 17 bases lay between the germline ends. The CDR3 spans 17 residues.

CDR3 DNA sequence: TGTGCCACCAGCAGAGATCTGGGGGGTTTGGACACCTTC. Its protein is CATSRDLGGLDTF. The gene calls are TRBV15 and TRBJ1-2; TRBD1 is a possible D gene (5 bases). This CDR3 spans 13 amino acids. V lost 0 bases and J 12 bases, leaving 14 bases between the germline ends. Germline CDR1 reads LNHNV; CDR2 reads YYDKDF (reference sequence). The full variable domain, rest sourced from reference TRBV15 and TRBJ1-2, is DAMVIQNPRYQVTQFGKPVTLSCSQTLNHNVMYWYQQKSSQAPKLLFHYYDKDFNNEADTPDNFQSRRPNTSFCFLDIRSPGLGDTAMYLCATSRDLGGLDTFGSGTRLTVV.

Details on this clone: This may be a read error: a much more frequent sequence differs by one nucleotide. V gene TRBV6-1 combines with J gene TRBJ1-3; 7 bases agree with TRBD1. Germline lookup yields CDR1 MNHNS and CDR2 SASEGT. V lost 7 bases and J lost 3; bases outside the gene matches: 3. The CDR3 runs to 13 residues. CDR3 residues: CASKDRDGNTIYF. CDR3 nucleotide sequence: TGTGCCAGCAAAGACAGGGATGGAAACACCATATATTTT.

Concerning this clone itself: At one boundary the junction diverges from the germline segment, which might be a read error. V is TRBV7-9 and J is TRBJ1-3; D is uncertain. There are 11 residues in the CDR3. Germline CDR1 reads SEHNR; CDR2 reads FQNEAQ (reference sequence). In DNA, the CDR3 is TGTGCCAGCAGCTCCGGGTGGAGACTACAATTT. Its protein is CASSSGWRLQF.

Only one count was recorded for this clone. The CDR3 spells CASSKQGVANEKLFF. As DNA, the CDR3 is TGTGCCAGCAGTAAACAGGGGGTAGCTAATGAAAAACTGTTTTTT. The gene calls are TRBV28 and TRBJ1-4, with 8 bases that match TRBD1. This CDR3 has 15 residues. Trimming at V came to 5 bases and at J to 3 bases, leaving 5 bases not matched to a gene. Looked up from germline, CDR1 is MDHEN and CDR2 is SYDVKM.

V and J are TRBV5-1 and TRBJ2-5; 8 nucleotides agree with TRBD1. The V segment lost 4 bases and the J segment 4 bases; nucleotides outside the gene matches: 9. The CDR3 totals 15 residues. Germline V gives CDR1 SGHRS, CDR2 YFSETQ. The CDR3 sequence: CASSPRAGGSETQYF. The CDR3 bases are TGCGCCAGCAGCCCGAGGGCAGGGGGCTCAGAGACCCAGTACTTC.

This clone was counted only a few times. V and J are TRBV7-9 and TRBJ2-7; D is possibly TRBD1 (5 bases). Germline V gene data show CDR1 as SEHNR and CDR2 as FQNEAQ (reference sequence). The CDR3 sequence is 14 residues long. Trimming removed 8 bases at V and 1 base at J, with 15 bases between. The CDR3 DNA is TGTGCCAGCGCGAAAGGGGTTACATCCTACGAGCAGTACTTC. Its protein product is CASAKGVTSYEQYF.

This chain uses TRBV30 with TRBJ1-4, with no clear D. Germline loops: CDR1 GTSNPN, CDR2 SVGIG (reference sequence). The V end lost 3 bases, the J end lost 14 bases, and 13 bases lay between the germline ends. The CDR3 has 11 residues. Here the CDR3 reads CAWRGGGGLFF. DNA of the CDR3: TGTGCCTGGAGAGGTGGAGGAGGGCTGTTTTTT.

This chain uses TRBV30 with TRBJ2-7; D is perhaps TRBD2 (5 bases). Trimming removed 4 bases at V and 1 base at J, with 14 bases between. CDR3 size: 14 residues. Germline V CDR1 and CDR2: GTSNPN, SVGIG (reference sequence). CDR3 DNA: TGTGCCTGGAAGAGGGAACTTACTTCCTACGAGCAGTACTTC. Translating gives CAWKRELTSYEQYF.

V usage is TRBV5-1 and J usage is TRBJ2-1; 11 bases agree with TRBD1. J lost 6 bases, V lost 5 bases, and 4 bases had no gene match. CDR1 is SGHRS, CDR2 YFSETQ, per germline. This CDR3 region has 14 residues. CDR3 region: CASSVGTGGNEQFF. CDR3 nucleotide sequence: TGCGCCAGCAGTGTCGGGACAGGGGGCAATGAGCAGTTCTTC.

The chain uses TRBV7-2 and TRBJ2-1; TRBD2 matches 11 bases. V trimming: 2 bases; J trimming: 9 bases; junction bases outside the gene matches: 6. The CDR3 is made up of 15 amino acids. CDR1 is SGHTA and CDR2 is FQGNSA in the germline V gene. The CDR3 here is CASSLTSGSVGEQFF. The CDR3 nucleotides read TGTGCCAGCAGCTTAACTAGCGGGAGTGTGGGTGAGCAGTTCTTC.

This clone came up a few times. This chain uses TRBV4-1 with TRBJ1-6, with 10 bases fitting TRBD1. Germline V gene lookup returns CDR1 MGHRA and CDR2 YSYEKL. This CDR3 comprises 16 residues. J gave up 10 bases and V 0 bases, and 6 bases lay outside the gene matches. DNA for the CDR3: TGCGCCAGCAGCCAAGAGCCGACAGGGGGCTGGTCACCCCTCCACTTT. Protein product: CASSQEPTGGWSPLHF.

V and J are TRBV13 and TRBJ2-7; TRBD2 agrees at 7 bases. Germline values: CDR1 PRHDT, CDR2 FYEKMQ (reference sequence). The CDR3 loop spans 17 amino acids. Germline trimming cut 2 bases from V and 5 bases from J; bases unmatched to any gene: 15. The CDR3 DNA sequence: TGTGCCAGCAGCTTAAAGCCTCTAGCGGTTCTTTACCACGAGCAGTACTTC. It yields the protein CASSLKPLAVLYHEQYF. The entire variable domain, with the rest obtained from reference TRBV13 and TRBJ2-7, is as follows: AAGVIQSPRHLIKEKRETATLKCYPIPRHDTVYWYQQGPGQDPQFLISFYEKMQSDKGSIPDRFSAQQFSDYHSELNMSSLELGDSALYFCASSLKPLAVLYHEQYFGPGTRLTVT.

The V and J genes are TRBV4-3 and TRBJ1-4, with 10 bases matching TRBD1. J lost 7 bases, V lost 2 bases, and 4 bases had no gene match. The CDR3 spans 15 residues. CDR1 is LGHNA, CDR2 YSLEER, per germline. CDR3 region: CASSQSDRGLEKLFF. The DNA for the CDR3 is TGCGCCAGCAGCCAATCCGACAGGGGGCTTGAAAAACTGTTTTTT.

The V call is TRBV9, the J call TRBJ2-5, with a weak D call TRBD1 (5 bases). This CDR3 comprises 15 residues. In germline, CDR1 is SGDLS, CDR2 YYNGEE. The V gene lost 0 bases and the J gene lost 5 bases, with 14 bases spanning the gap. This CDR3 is CASSVGGGGSETQYF. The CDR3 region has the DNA TGTGCCAGCAGCGTAGGGGGCGGCGGATCGGAGACCCAGTACTTC. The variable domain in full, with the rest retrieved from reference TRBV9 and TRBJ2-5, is DSGVTQTPKHLITATGQRVTLRCSPRSGDLSVYWYQQSLDQGLQFLIQYYNGEERAKGNILERFSAQQFPDLHSELNLSSLELGDSALYFCASSVGGGGSETQYFGPGTRLLVL.

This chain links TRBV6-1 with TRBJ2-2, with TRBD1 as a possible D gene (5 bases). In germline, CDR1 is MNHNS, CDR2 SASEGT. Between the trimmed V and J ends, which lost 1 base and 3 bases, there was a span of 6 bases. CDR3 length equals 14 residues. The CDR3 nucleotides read TGTGCCAGCAGTGAAGGGGGCTACACCGGGGAGCTGTTTTTT. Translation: CASSEGGYTGELFF.

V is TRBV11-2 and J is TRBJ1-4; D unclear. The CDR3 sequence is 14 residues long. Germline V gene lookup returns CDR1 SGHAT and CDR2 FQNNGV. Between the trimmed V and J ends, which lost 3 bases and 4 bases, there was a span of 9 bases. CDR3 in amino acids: CASSFTGFNEKLFF. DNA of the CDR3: TGTGCCAGCAGCTTTACGGGGTTTAATGAAAAACTGTTTTTT.

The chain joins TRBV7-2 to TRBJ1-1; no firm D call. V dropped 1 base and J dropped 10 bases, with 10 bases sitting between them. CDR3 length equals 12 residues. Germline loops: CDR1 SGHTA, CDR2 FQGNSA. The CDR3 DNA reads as TGTGCCAGCAGCTTAGGGGAGGGAAGAGCTTTCTTT. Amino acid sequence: CASSLGEGRAFF.

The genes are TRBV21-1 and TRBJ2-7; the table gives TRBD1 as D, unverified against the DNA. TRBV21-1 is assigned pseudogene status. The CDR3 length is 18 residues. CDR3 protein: CASSKVVKAQDRVYEQYF. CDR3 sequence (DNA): TGTGCCAGCAGCAAAGTGGTTAAGGCTCAGGACAGGGTCTACGAGCAGTACTTC.

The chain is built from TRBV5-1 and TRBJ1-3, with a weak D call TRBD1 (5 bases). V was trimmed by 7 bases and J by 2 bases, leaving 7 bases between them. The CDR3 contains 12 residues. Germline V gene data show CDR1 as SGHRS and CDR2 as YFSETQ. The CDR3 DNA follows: TGCGCCAGCGAAGGGGCTGGAAACACCATATATTTT. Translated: CASEGAGNTIYF. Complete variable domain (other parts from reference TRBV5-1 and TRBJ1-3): KAGVTQTPRYLIKTRGQQVTLSCSPISGHRSVSWYQQTPGQGLQFLFEYFSETQRNKGNFPGRFSGRQFSNSRSEMNVSTLELGDSALYLCASEGAGNTIYFGEGSWLTVV.

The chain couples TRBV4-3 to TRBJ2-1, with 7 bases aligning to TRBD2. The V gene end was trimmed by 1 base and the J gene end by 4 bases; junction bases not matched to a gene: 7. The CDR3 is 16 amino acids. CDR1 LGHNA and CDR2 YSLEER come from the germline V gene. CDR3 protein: CASSQGPASGYNEQFF. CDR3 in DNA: TGCGCCAGCAGCCAAGGCCCGGCTAGCGGATACAATGAGCAGTTCTTC.